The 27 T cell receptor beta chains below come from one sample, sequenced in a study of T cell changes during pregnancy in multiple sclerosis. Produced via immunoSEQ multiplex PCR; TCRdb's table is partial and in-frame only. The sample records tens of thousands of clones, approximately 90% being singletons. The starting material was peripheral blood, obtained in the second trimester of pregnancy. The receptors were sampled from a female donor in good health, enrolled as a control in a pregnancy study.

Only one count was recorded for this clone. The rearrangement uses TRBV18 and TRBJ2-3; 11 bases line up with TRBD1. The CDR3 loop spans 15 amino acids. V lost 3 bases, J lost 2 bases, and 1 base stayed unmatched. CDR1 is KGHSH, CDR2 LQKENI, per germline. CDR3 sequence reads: CASSPGQGATDTQYF. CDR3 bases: TGTGCCAGCTCACCCGGACAGGGGGCCACAGATACGCAGTATTTT.

In nucleotides, the CDR3 is TGTGCCAGCAGCCTCCGGGACAGGGGGCGTTATGGGGCCAACGTCCTGACTTTC. Protein product: CASSLRDRGRYGANVLTF. The rearrangement links TRBV5-4 to TRBJ2-6, with 12 bases lining up with TRBD1. J lost 3 bases, V lost 4 bases, and 8 bases had no gene match. The germline V gene encodes CDR1 SGHNT and CDR2 YYREEE (reference sequence). This CDR3 region has 18 residues.

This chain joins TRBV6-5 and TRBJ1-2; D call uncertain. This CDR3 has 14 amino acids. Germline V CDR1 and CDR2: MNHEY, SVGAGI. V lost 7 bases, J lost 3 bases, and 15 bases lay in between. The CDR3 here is CASKGGVMDYGYTF. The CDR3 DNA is TGTGCCAGCAAGGGCGGGGTCATGGACTATGGCTACACCTTC.

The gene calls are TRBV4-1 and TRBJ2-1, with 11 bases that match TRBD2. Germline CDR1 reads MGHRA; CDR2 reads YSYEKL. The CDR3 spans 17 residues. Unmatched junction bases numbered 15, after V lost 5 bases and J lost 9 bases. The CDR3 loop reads CASSGSSGGTGRAEQFF. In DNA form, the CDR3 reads TGCGCCAGCAGCGGATCTAGCGGGGGGACCGGGCGAGCTGAGCAGTTCTTC.

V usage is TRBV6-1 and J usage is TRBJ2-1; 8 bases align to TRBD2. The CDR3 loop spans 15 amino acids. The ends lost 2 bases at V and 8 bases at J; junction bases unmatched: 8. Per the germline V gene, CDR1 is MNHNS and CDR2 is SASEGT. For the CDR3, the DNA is TGTGCCAGCAGTGAACAAAACGGGGGGGCCTATGAGCAGTTCTTC. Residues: CASSEQNGGAYEQFF.

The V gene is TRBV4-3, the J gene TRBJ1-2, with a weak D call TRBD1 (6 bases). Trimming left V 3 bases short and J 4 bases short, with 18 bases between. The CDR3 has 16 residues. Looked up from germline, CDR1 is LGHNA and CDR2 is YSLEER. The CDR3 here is CASSQASRQVFYGYTF. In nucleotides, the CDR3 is TGCGCCAGCAGCCAGGCATCACGACAGGTTTTCTATGGCTACACCTTC.

The CDR3 nucleotides read TGTGCCAGTAGTATGGATGACAGGGGGGGCAATGAGCAGTTCTTC. It specifies CASSMDDRGGNEQFF. The genes are TRBV19 and TRBJ2-1; TRBD1 aligns across 9 bases. The CDR3 has 15 amino acids. With 3 bases clipped from V and 6 bases from J, the junction kept 6 bases outside the gene matches. Germline V gene data show CDR1 as LNHDA and CDR2 as SQIVND (reference sequence).

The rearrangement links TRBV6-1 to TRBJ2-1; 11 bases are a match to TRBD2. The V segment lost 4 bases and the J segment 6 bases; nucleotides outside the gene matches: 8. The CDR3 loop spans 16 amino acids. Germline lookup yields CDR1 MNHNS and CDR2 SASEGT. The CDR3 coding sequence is TGTGCCAGCAGTGTCTCTTTTAGCGGGGGGGCCAATGAGCAGTTCTTC. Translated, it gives CASSVSFSGGANEQFF.

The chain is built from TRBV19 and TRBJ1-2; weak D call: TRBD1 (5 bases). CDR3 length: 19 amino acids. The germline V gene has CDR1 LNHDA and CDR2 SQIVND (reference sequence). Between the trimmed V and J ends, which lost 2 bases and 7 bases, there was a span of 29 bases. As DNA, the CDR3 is TGTGCCAGTAGTATATCATTCTCCCGGCAGACTCTTAGGGGCTGTGGCTACACCTTC. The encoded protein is CASSISFSRQTLRGCGYTF.

CDR3 region: CASRRLAGAYNEQFF. CDR3 nucleotide sequence: TGTGCCAGCAGGAGACTAGCGGGGGCTTACAATGAGCAGTTCTTC. The chain employs TRBV28 and TRBJ2-1; 12 bases align to TRBD2. The CDR3 is 15 residues long. V gave up 6 bases and J gave up 4 bases; unmatched junction bases: 4. From germline, CDR1 is MDHEN and CDR2 SYDVKM.

Written as DNA, the CDR3 is TGTGCCAGCAGCTTTACAGGGACGGACACTGAAGCTTTCTTT. Residues: CASSFTGTDTEAFF. V gene TRBV5-5 combines with J gene TRBJ1-1; a weak D match, TRBD1 (6 bases). V was trimmed by 2 bases and J by 3 bases, leaving 11 bases between them. The CDR3 is 14 amino acids. The V gene's germline CDR1 is SGHKS and CDR2 YYEKEE (reference sequence).

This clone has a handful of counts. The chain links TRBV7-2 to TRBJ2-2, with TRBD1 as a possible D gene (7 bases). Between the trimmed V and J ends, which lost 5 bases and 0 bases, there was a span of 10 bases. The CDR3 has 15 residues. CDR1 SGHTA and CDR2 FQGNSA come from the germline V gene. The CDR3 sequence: CASSRRGANTGELFF. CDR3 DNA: TGTGCCAGCAGCCGCAGGGGGGCGAACACCGGGGAGCTGTTTTTT.

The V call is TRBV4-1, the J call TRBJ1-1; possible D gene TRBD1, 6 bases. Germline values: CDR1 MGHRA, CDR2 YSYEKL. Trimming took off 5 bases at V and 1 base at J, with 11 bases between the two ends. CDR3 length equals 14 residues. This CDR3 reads CASSLNRANTEAFF. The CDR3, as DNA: TGCGCCAGCAGCTTAAACAGGGCGAACACTGAAGCTTTCTTT.

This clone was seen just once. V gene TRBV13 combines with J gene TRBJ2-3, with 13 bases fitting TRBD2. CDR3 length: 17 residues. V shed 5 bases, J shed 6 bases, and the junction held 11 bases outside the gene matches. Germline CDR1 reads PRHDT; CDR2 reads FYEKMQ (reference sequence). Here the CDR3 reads CASSAPGTSGASDTQYF. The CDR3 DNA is TGTGCCAGCAGCGCTCCCGGGACTAGCGGGGCATCCGATACGCAGTATTTT.

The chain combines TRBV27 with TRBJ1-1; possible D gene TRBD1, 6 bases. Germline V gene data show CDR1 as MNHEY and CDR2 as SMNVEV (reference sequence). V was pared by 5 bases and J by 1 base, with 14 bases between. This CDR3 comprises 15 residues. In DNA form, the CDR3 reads TGTGCCAGCAGTCCCCCACCGACAGGGAACACTGAAGCTTTCTTT. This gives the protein CASSPPPTGNTEAFF.

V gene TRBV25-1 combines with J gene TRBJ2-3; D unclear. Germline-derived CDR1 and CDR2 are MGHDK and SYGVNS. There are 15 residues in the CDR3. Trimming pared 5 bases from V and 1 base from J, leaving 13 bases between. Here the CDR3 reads CASSLNEARTDTQYF. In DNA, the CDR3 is TGTGCCAGCAGTCTAAACGAGGCCCGCACAGATACGCAGTATTTT.

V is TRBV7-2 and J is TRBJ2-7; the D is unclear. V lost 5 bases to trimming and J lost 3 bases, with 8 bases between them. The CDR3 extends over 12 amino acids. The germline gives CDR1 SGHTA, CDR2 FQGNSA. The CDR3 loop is CASSPPVYEQYF. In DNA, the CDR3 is TGTGCCAGCAGCCCACCAGTCTACGAGCAGTACTTC.

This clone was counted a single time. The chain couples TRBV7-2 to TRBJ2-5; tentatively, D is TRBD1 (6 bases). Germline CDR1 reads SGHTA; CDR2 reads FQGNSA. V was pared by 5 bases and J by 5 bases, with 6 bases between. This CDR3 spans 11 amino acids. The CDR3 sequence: CASSQGETQYF. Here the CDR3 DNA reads TGTGCCAGCAGCCAGGGGGAGACCCAGTACTTC.

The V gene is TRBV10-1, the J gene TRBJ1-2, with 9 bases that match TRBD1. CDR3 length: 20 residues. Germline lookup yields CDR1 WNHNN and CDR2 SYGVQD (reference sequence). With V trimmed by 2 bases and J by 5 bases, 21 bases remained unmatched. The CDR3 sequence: CASSEPIIQRQGQGRYGYTF. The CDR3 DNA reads TGCGCCAGCAGTGAGCCGATTATCCAACGCCAAGGACAGGGGCGTTATGGCTACACCTTC.

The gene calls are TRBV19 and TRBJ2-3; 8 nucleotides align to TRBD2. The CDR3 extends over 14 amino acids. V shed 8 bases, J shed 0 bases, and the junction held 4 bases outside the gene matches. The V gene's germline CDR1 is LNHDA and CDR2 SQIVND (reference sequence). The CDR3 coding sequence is TGTGCCAGTCGTAGCGGGGATAGCACAGATACGCAGTATTTT. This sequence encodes CASRSGDSTDTQYF.

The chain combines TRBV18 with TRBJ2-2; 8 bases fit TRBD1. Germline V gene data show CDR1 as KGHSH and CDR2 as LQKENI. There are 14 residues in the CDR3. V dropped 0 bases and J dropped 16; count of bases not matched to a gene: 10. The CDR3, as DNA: TGTGCCAGCTCACCACCGGAATCGACAGGGGAGAAGTTTTTT. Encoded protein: CASSPPESTGEKFF.

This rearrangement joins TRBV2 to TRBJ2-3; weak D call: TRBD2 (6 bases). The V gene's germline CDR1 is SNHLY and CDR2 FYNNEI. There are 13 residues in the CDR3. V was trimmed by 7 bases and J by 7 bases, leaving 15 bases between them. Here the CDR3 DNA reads TGTGCCAGCACCAAAGGCGGGGACTATACGCAGTATTTT. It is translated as CASTKGGDYTQYF. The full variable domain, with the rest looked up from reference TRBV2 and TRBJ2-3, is EPEVTQTPSHQVTQMGQEVILRCVPISNHLYFYWYRQILGQKVEFLVSFYNNEISEKSEIFDDQFSVERPDGSNFTLKIRSTKLEDSAMYFCASTKGGDYTQYFGPGTRLTVL.

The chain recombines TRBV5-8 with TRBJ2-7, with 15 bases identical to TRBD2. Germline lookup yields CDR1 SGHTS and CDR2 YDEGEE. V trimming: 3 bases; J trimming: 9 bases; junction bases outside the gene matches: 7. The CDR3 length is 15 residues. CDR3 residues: CASSSAGLAGGRQYF. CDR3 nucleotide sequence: TGTGCCAGCAGCTCGGCGGGACTAGCGGGGGGAAGGCAGTACTTC.

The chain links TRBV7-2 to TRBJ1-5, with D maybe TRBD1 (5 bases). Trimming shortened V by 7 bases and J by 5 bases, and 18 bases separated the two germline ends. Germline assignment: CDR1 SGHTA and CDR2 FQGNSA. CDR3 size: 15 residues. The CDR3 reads CASNLLGGADQPQHF. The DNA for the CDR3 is TGTGCCAGCAACCTCTTGGGAGGGGCCGATCAGCCCCAGCATTTT.

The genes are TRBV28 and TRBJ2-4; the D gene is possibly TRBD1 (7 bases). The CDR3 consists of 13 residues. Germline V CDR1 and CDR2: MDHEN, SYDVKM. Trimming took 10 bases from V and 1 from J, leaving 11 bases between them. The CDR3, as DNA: TGTGCCATACAGGGGAGGGCCAAAAACATTCAGTACTTC. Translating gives CAIQGRAKNIQYF.

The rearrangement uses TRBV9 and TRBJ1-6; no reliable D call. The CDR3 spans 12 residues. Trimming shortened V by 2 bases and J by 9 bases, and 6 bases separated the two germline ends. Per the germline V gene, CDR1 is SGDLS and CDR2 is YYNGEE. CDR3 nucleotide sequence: TGTGCCAGCAGCGTTGGCCGTTCACCCCTCCACTTT. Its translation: CASSVGRSPLHF.

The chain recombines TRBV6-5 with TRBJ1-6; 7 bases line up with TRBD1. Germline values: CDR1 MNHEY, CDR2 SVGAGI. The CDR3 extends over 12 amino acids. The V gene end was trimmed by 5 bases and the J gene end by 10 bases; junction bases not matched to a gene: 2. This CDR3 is CASSPGQSPLHF. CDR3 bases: TGTGCCAGCAGTCCGGGACAGTCACCCCTCCACTTT.